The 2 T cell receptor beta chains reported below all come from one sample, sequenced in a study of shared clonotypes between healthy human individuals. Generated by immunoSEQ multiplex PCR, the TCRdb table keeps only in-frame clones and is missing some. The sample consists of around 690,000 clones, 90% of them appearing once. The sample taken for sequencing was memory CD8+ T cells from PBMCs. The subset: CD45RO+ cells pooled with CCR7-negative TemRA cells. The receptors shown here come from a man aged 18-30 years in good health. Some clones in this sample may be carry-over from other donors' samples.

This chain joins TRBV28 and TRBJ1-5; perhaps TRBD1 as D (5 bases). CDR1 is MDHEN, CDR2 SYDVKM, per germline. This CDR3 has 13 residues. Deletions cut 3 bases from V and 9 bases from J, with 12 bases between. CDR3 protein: CASSFRARGPQHF. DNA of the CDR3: TGTGCCAGCAGTTTCAGGGCGAGGGGGCCCCAGCATTTT.

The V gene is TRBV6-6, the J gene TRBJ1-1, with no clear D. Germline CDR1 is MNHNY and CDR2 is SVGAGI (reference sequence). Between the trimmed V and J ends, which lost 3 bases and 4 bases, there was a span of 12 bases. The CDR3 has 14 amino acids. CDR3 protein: CASSYRLGITEAFF. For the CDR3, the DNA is TGTGCCAGCAGTTATCGGTTAGGTATCACTGAAGCTTTCTTT.